The present entry profiles one TCR beta chain with its context. The antigen remains undetermined. The CDR3 consists of 13 residues. V lost 4 bases to trimming and J lost 6 bases, with 15 bases between them. Germline values: CDR1 SQVTM, CDR2 ANQGSEA. The authors ran a second PCR of about 6 to 11 cycles using a sample-barcoded 5' primer and a J-beta primer mix. Any given sample supplied a minimum of 3 million CDR3-containing paired-end reads. TCRdb ran MiXCR on the 5' RACE reads and lists one entry per CDR3 protein. The sample includes over 1,200,000 distinct CDR3 sequences, roughly 59% of them seen just once. This sample was taken from a study of blood T cells in healthy people across ages. Overall study findings and caveats: Estimated diversity that came from one million T cells was considered an underestimate.

Extraction of total RNA produced a minimum of 5.5 micrograms from each sample. The TCR originated in a young man in good health. The sequenced sample consisted of blood. The rearrangement links TRBV29-1 to TRBJ1-2, with a weak D call TRBD1 (5 bases). CDR3 DNA sequence: TGCAGCGTTGGGACGCCGGGGACGGATGGCTACACCTTC. This encodes CSVGTPGTDGYTF.